The rows below give T cell receptor beta chains drawn from one sample of a study of cytomegalovirus exposure and HLA in healthy donors. Libraries were prepared by immunoSEQ multiplex PCR; TCRdb keeps only in-frame clonotypes and omits some of them. This table has over 120,000 clones, roughly 89% appearing once. The specimen sequenced was PBMCs. Receptors originate from a man younger than 35 in good health and CMV-seropositive. Both conserved end residues are trimmed from each CDR3.

TRBJ2-7 TRBV6-5 ASSQGAQYEQY
TRBJ1-2 TRBV11-2 ASSLYRRGGYGYT
TRBJ2-7 TRBV5-1 ASSYRGSSYEQY
TRBJ2-3 TRBV6-1 ASSEWARASTDTQY
TRBJ1-2 TRBV28 ASRIELRRGYGYT
TRBJ2-3 TRBV6-1 ASSDRQGHPDTQY
TRBJ1-1 TRBV5-5 ASSLGLSNTEAF
TRBJ2-3 TRBV5-1 ASAGRGTERSTDTQY
TRBJ1-6 TRBV5-1 ASSSHGQGVNSPLH
TRBJ1-1 TRBV13 ASRQGTEAF
TRBJ2-3 TRBV10-2 ASSERTSTDTQY
TRBJ2-7 TRBV2 ASSEDSGRDSYEQY
TRBJ2-5 TRBV5-1 ASSGTTDTQETQY
TRBJ1-5 TRBV15 ATSRDVDLGRNQPQH
TRBJ1-3 TRBV25-1 ASSVGSGNTIY
TRBJ1-1 TRBV15 ATSRNRGGTEAF
TRBJ1-1 TRBV7-9 ASSRQGNTEAF
TRBJ2-4 TRBV5-6 ASSPGHVGNIQY
TRBJ1-1 TRBV15 ATSSTGTEEAF
TRBJ1-2 TRBV6-5 ASSPGQRHGYT
TRBJ1-2 TRBV11-2 ASSLNRGGGYT
TRBJ2-7 TRBV27 ASSLTYPYEQY
TRBJ1-2 TRBV6-4 ASKGSGGYGYT
TRBJ1-5 TRBV9 ASSQGQGEQPQH
TRBJ2-5 TRBV6-1 ASSGNWRETQY
TRBJ2-2 TRBV6-1 ASLESNTGELF
TRBJ2-5 TRBV5-6 ASSLAPSGTQY
TRBJ1-1 TRBV7-2 ASSLDWGATEAF
TRBJ2-2 TRBV28 ASRGEISGAGELF
TRBJ2-7 TRBV6-5 ASKGRGGHEQY